The clone carrying this TCR beta chain was recorded a few times. Its antigen remains unknown. This entry comes from a study of T cell repertoires in cytomegalovirus infection. Findings and caveats of the study: Frequencies of public TCR beta families were cumulated, and this identified carriers of CMV plus the relevant HLA.

V gave up 6 bases and J gave up 1 base; unmatched junction bases: 7. This CDR3 comprises 15 residues. In TCRdb, the reads were re-called with MiXCR into one record per CDR3 protein. Among about 46,000 distinct CDR3 sequences, around 21% were seen once, and the ten largest hold about 55%. J is TRBJ1-1 and V is TRBV12-3 or TRBV12-4; TRBD1 matches at 8 bases. The receptor was isolated from a human donor in good health (CMV status not recorded). Some clones in this sample may be carry-over from other donors' samples. The material was CD8+ T cells from cultured PBMCs, obtained from culture after CMV antigen stimulation. CDR3 residues: CASRAPGQENTEAFF. CDR3 bases: TGTGCCAGCAGAGCGCCGGGACAGGAGAACACTGAAGCTTTCTTT.